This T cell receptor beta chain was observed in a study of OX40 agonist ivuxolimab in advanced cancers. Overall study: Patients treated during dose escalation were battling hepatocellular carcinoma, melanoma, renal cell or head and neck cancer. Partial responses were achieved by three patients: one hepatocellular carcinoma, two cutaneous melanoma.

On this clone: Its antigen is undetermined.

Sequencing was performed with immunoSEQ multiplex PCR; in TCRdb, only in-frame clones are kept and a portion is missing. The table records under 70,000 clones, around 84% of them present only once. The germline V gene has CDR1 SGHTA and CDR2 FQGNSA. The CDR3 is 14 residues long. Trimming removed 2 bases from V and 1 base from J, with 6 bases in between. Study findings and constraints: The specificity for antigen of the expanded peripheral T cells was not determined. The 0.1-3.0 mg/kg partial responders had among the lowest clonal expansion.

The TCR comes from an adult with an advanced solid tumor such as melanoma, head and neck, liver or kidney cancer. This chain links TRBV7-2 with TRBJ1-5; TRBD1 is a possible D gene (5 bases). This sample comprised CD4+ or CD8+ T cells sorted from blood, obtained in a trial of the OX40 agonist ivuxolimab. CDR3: CASSLRQSNQPQHF. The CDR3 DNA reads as TGTGCCAGCAGCTTACGACAGAGCAATCAGCCCCAGCATTTT.